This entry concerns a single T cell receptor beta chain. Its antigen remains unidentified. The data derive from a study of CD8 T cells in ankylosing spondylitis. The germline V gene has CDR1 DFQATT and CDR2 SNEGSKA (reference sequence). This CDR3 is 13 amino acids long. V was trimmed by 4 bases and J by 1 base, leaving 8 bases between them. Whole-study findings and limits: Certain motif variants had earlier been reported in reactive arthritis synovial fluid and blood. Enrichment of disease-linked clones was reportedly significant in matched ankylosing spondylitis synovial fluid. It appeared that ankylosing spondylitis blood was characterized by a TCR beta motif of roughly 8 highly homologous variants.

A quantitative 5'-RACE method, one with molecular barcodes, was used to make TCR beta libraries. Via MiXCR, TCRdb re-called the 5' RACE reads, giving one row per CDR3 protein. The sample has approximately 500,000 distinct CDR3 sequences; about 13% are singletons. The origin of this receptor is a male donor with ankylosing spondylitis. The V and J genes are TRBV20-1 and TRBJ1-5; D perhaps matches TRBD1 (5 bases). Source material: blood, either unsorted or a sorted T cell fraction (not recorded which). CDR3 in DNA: TGCAGTGCTAAGGAGGGGAGCAATCAGCCCCAGCATTTT. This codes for CSAKEGSNQPQHF.